This T cell receptor beta chain was retrieved from a study of molecular identifiers for immune sequencing clone quantification. In preparing bulk TCR libraries, previously described methods and listed TCR primers were used. From the PCR reads, TCRdb called clonotypes with MiXCR, one entry per CDR3 protein. The data hold tens of thousands of distinct CDR3 sequences, with 24% observed a single time. Points from the study as a whole: Clone sizes could be underestimated for highly expanded clones when identical TCR molecules share a barcode. The study found clones above 20 RNA copies held over 98% of effector molecules and under 1% in naive cells.

This clonotype was found many times. Its antigen is undetermined. Per germline, CDR1 LNHDA and CDR2 SQIVND (reference sequence). The CDR3 extends over 14 amino acids. V lost 5 bases to trimming and J lost 6 bases, with 14 bases between them. The specimen was naive CD8+ T cells from blood, with Jurkat cell RNA spiked in. The subset is: FACS-sorted CD8+CD4-CCR7+CD45RA+ naive T cells. The chain recombines TRBV19 with TRBJ1-5; a weak D match, TRBD1 (5 bases). This receptor was taken from a human donor in good health. Some libraries in this study had Jurkat cell RNA spiked in. CDR3 nucleotide sequence: TGTGCCAGTAGTCTCATGGGGGTAGGTCAGCCCCAGCATTTT. As protein: CASSLMGVGQPQHF.